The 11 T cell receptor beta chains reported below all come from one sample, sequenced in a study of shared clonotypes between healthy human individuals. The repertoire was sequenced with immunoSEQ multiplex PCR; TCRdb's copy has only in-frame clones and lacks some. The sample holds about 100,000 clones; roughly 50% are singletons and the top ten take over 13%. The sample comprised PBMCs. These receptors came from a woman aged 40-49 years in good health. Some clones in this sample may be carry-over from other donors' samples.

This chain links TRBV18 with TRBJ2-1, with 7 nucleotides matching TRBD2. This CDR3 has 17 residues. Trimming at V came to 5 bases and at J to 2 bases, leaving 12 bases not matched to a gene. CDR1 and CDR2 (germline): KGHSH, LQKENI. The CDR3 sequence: CASSSRLAGATYNEQFF. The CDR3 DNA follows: TGTGCCAGCTCATCCCGCCTTGCGGGAGCCACCTACAATGAGCAGTTCTTC.

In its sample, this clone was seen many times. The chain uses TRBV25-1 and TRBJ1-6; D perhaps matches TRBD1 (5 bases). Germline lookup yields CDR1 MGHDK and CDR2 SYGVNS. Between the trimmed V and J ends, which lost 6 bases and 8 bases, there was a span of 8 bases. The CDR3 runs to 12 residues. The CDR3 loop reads CASRDIDSPLHF. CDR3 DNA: TGTGCCAGCAGGGACATAGATTCACCCCTCCACTTT.

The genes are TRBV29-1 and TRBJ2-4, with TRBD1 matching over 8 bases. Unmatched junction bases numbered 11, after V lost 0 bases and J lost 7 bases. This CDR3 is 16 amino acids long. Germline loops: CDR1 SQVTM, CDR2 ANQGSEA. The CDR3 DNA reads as TGCAGCGTTGAAGATGGGTCAGGGGGCGCCACGAACATTCAGTACTTC. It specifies CSVEDGSGGATNIQYF.

The CDR3 DNA follows: TGTGCCAGCAGCCCAGGACAGGCCGATCAGCCCCAGCATTTT. This sequence encodes CASSPGQADQPQHF. V usage is TRBV28 and J usage is TRBJ1-5; 7 nucleotides match TRBD1. The CDR3 is 14 residues long. V shed 6 bases, J shed 5 bases, and the junction held 7 bases outside the gene matches. Germline V gene lookup returns CDR1 MDHEN and CDR2 SYDVKM. The full variable domain, in which reference TRBV28 and TRBJ1-5 provide the parts outside the CDR3, is DVKVTQSSRYLVKRTGEKVFLECVQDMDHENMFWYRQDPGLGLRLIYFSYDVKMKEKGDIPEGYSVSREKKERFSLILESASTNQTSMYLCASSPGQADQPQHFGDGTRLSIL.

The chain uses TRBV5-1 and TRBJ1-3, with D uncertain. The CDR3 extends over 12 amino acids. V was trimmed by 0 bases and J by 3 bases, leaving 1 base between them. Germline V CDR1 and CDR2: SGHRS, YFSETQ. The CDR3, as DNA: TGCGCCAGCAGCTTGGGTGGAAACACCATATATTTT. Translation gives CASSLGGNTIYF.

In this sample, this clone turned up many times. CDR3 amino acids: CASSYSKGNEYF. The CDR3 bases are TGTGCCAGCAGTTACTCGAAGGGCAATGAGTACTTC. The V and J genes are TRBV6-6 and TRBJ2-7; no reliable D call. The CDR3 length is 12 residues. Trimming took 0 bases from V and 11 from J, leaving 11 bases between them. Germline V gene lookup returns CDR1 MNHNY and CDR2 SVGAGI (reference sequence).

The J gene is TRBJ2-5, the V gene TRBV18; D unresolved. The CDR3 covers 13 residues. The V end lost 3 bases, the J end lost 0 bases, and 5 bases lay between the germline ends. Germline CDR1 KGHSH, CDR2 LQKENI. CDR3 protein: CASSPGNQETQYF. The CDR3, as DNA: TGTGCCAGCTCACCGGGCAACCAAGAGACCCAGTACTTC. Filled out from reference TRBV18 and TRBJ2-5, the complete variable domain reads NAGVMQNPRHLVRRRGQEARLRCSPMKGHSHVYWYRQLPEEGLKFMVYLQKENIIDESGMPKERFSAEFPKEGPSILRIQQVVRGDSAAYFCASSPGNQETQYFGPGTRLLVL.

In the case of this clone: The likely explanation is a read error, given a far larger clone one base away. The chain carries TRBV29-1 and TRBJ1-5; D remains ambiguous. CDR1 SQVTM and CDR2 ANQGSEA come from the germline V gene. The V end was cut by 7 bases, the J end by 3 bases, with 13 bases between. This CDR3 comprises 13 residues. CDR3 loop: CSASGRNNQPQHF. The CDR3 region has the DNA TGCAGCGCATCGGGCAGAAACAATCAGCCCCAGCATTTT.

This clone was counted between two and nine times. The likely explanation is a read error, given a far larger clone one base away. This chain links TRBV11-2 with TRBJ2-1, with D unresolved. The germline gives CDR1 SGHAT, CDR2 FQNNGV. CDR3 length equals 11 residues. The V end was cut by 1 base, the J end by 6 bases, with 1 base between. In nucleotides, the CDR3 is TGTGCCAGCAGCTTAGTCAATGAGCAGTTCTTC. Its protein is CASSLVNEQFF.

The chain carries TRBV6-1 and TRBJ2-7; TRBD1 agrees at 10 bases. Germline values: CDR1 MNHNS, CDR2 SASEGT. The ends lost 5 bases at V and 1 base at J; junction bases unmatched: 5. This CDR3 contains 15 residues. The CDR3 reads CASSSGTGVSYEQYF. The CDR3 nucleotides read TGTGCCAGCAGTTCCGGGACAGGGGTTTCCTACGAGCAGTACTTC.

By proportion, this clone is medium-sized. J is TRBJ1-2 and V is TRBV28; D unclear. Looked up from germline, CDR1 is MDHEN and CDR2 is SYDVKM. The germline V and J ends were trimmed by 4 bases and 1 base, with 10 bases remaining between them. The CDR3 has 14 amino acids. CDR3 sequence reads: CASSSSPLNYGYTF. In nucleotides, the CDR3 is TGTGCCAGCAGTTCTTCCCCTCTTAACTATGGCTACACCTTC.